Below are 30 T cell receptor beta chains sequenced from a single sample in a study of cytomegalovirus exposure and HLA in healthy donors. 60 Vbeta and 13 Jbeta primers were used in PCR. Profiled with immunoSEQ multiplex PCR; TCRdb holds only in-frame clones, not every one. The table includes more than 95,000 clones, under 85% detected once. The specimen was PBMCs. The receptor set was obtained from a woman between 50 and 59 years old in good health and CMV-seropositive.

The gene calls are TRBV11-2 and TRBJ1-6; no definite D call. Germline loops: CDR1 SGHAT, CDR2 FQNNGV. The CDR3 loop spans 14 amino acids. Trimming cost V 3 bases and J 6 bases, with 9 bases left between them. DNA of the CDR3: TGTGCCAGCAGCTTCGGACTGTTTAATTCACCCCTCCACTTT. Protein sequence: CASSFGLFNSPLHF.

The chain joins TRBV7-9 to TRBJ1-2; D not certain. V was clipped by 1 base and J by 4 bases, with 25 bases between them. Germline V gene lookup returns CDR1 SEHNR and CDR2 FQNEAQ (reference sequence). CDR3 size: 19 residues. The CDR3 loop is CASSLGSRGVPSAPYGYTF. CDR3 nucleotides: TGTGCCAGCAGCTTAGGGAGCCGCGGGGTTCCTTCCGCTCCCTATGGCTACACCTTC.

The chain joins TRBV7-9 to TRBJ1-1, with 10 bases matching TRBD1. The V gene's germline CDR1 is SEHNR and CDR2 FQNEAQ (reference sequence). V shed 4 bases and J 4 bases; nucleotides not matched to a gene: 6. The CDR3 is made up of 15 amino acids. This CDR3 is CASSSYRTGGTEAFF. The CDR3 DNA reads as TGTGCCAGCAGCTCTTACCGGACAGGGGGCACTGAAGCTTTCTTT.

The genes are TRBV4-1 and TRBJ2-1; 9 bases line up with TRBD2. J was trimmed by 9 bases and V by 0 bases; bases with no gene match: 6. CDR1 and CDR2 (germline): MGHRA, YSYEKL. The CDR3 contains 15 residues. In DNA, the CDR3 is TGCGCCAGCAGCCAAGAAGTAGCGGGGGTATCTGAGCAGTTCTTC. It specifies CASSQEVAGVSEQFF.

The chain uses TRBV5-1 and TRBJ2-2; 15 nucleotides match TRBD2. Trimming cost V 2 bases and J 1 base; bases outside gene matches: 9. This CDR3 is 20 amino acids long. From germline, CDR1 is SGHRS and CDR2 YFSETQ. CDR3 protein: CASSLLGTSGGPKNTGELFF. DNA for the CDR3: TGCGCCAGCAGCTTACTAGGGACTAGCGGGGGGCCTAAGAACACCGGGGAGCTGTTTTTT.

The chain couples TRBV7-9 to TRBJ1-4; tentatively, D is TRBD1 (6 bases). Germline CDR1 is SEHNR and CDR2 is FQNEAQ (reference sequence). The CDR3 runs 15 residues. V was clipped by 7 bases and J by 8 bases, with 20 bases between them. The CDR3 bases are TGTGCCAGCATCCGCCGGGGGGGGGCGGAGGAAAAACTGTTTTTT. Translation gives CASIRRGGAEEKLFF.

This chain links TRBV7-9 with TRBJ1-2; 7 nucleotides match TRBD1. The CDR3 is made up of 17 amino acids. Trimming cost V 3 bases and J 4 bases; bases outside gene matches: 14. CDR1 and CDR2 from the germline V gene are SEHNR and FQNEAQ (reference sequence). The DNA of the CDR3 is TGTGCCAGCAGCTTCCCAGGGGGAGAGACGCGGACCTATGGCTACACCTTC. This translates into CASSFPGGETRTYGYTF.

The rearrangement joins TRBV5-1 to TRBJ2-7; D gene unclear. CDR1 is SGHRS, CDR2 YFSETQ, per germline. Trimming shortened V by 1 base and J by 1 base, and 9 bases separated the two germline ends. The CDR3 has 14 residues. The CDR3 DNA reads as TGCGCCAGCAGCTTGACTATACCGTCCTACGAGCAGTACTTC. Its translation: CASSLTIPSYEQYF.

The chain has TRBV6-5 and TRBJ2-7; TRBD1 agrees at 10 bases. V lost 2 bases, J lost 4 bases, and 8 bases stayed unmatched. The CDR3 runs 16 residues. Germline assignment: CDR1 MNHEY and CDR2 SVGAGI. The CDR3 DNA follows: TGTGCCAGCAGTTACCGAACCGGGACAGGGGTATACGAGCAGTACTTC. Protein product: CASSYRTGTGVYEQYF.

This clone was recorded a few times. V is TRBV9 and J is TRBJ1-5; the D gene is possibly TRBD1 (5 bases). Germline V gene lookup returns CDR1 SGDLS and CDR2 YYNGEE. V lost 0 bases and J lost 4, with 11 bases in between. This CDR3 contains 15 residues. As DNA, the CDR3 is TGTGCCAGCAGCGTAGCTGGAGGGGAAAATCAGCCCCAGCATTTT. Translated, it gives CASSVAGGENQPQHF.

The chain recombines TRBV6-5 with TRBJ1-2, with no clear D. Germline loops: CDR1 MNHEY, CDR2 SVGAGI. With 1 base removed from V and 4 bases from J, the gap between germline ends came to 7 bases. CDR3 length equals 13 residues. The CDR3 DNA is TGTGCCAGCAGTTACTTCCAGCGCTATGGCTACACCTTC. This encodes CASSYFQRYGYTF.

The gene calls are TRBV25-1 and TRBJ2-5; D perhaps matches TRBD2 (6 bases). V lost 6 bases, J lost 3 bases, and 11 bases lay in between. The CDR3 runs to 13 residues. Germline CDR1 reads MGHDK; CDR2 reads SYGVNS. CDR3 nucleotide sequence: TGTGCCAGCAGGGGTGGGGGGAAAGAGACCCAGTACTTC. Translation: CASRGGGKETQYF.

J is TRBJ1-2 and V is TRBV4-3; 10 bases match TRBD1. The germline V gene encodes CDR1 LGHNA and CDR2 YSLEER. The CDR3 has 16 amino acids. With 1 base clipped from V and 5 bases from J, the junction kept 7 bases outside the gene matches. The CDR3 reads CASSQALTGGGYGYTF. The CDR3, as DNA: TGCGCCAGCAGCCAAGCCCTGACAGGGGGCGGATATGGCTACACCTTC.

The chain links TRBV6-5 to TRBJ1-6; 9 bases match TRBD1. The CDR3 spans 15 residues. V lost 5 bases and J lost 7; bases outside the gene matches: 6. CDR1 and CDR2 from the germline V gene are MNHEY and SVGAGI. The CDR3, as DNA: TGTGCCAGCAGTGGGCCCGGGACAGGGAATTCACCCCTCCACTTT. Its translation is CASSGPGTGNSPLHF.

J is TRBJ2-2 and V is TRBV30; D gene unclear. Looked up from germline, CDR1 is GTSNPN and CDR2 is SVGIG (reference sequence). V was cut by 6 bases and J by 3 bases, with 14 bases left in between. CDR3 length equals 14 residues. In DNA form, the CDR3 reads TGTGCCTGTCCCCAAACGCGATACACCGGGGAGCTGTTTTTT. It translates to CACPQTRYTGELFF.

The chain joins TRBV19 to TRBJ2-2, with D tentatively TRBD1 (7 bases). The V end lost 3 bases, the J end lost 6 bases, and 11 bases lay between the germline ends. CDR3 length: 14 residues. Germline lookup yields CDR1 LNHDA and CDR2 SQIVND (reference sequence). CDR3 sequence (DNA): TGTGCCAGTAGTATCCAGGGGGGACCCGGGGAGCTGTTTTTT. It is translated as CASSIQGGPGELFF.

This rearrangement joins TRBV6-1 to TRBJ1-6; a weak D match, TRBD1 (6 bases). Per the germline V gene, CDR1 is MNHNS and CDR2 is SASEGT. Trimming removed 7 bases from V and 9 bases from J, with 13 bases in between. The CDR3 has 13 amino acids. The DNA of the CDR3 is TGTGCCAGCATCGGTGGCAGGGGTTCACCCCTCCACTTT. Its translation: CASIGGRGSPLHF.

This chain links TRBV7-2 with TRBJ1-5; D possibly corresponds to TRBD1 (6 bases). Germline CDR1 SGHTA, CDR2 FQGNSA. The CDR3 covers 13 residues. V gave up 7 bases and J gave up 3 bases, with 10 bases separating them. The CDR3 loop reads CASTTGNNQPQHF. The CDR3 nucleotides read TGTGCCAGCACCACAGGGAACAATCAGCCCCAGCATTTT.

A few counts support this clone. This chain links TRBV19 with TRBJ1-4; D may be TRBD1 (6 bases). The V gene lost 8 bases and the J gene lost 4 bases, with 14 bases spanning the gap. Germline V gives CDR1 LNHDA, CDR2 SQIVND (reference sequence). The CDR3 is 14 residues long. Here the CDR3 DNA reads TGTGCCAGTTCGTGGACAGCTCATAATGAAAAACTGTTTTTT. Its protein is CASSWTAHNEKLFF.

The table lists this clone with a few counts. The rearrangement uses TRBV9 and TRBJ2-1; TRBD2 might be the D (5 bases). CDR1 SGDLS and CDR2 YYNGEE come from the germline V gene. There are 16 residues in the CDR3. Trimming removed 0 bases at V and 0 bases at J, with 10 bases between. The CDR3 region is CASSVGVTSSYNEQFF. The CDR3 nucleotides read TGTGCCAGCAGCGTAGGTGTAACTAGCTCCTACAATGAGCAGTTCTTC.

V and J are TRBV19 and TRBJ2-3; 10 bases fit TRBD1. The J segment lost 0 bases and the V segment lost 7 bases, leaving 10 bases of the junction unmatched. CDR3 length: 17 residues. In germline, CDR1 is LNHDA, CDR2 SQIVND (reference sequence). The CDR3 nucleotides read TGTGCCAGTAATGGACAGGGGGTTAAAGGTAGCACAGATACGCAGTATTTT. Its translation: CASNGQGVKGSTDTQYF.

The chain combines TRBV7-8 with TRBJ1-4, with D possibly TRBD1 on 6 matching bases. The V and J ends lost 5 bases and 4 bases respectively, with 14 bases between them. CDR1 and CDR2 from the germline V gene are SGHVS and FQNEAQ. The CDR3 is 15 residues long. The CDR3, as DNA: TGTGCCAGCAGCCAGGGGCAACAGCTTAATGAAAAACTGTTTTTT. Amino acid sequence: CASSQGQQLNEKLFF.

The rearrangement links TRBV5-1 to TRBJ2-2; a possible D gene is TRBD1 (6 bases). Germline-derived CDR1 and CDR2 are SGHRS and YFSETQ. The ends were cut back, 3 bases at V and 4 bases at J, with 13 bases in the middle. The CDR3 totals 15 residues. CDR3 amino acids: CASSSQGSGTGELFF. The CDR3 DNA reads TGCGCCAGCAGCTCCCAGGGGTCGGGCACCGGGGAGCTGTTTTTT.

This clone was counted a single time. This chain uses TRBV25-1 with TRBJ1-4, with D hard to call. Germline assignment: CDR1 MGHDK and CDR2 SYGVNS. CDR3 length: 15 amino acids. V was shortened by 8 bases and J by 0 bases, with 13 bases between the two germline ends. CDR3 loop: CASHGGLATNEKLFF. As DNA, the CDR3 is TGTGCCAGCCACGGAGGACTAGCAACTAATGAAAAACTGTTTTTT.

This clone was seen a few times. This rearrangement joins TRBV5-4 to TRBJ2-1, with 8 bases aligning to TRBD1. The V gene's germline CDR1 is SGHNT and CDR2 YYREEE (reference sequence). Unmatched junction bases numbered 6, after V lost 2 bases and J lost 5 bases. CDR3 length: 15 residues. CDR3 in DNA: TGTGCCAGCAGCTTAGGACAGGGTTGGGACAATGAGCAGTTCTTC. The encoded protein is CASSLGQGWDNEQFF.

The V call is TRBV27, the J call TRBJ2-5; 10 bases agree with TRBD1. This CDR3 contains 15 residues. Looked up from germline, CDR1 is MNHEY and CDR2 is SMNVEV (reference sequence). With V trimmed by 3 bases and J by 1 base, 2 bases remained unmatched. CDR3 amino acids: CASSFGTGAQETQYF. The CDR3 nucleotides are TGTGCCAGCAGTTTCGGGACAGGGGCCCAAGAGACCCAGTACTTC.

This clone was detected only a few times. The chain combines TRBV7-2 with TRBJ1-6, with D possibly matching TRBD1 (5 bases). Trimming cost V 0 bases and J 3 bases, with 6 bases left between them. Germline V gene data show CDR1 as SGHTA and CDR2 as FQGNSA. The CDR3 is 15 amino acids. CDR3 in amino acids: CASSLAQGYNSPLHF. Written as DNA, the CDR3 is TGTGCCAGCAGCTTAGCCCAGGGCTATAATTCACCCCTCCACTTT.

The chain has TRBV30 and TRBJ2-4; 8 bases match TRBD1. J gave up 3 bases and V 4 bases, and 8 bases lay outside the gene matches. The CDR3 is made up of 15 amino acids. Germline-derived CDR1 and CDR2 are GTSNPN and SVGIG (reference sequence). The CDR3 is CAWIGPGQGKNIQYF. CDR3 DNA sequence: TGTGCCTGGATCGGCCCCGGACAGGGCAAAAACATTCAGTACTTC.

CDR3 in amino acids: CASSHPRLGGWTGELFF. CDR3 DNA sequence: TGCGCCAGCAGCCATCCACGATTAGGGGGTTGGACCGGGGAGCTGTTTTTT. This rearrangement joins TRBV4-3 to TRBJ2-2; the D gene is possibly TRBD1 (6 bases). CDR3 size: 17 residues. CDR1 LGHNA and CDR2 YSLEER come from the germline V gene. Trimming left V 3 bases short and J 5 bases short, with 19 bases between.

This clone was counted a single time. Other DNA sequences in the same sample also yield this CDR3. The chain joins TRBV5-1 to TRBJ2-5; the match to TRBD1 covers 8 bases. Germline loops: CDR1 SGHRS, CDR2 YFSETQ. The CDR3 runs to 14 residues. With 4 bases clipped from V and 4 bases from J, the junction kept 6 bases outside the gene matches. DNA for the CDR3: TGCGCCAGCAGCCCCCGGACAGGGCGAGAGACCCAGTACTTC. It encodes CASSPRTGRETQYF.